One sample yielded the 14 T cell receptor beta chains listed below, sequenced in a study of identifying expanded T cells in peripheral blood. Sequencing used immunoSEQ multiplex PCR; TCRdb keeps in-frame clones, though not all of them. The sample lists some 75,000 clones, 90% occurring once. The sequencing input was blood. These receptors all stem from a person aged 18 to 70 in good health.

V usage is TRBV6-1 and J usage is TRBJ1-4, with TRBD1 matching over 8 bases. There are 15 residues in the CDR3. CDR1 is MNHNS and CDR2 is SASEGT in the germline V gene. J gave up 3 bases and V 5 bases, and 5 bases lay outside the gene matches. The DNA for the CDR3 is TGTGCCAGCAGTTTTCAGACAGGGGCTAATGAAAAACTGTTTTTT. Its translation is CASSFQTGANEKLFF.

The CDR3 DNA reads TGTGCCAGCAGCAATCTGGGACTAGCGGAAGAGACCCAGTACTTC. Translating gives CASSNLGLAEETQYF. This chain links TRBV7-3 with TRBJ2-5; 11 bases are shared with TRBD2. Germline V lookup: CDR1 SGHTA, CDR2 FQGTGA. The trim removed 5 bases at V and 3 bases at J, leaving 5 bases unmatched. CDR3 size: 15 residues. The complete variable domain, with remaining parts taken from reference TRBV7-3 and TRBJ2-5, reads GAGVSQTPSNKVTEKGKYVELRCDPISGHTALYWYRQSLGQGPEFLIYFQGTGAADDSGLPNDRFFAVRPEGSVSTLKIQRTERGDSAVYLCASSNLGLAEETQYFGPGTRLLVL.

This clone appeared once. The sample contains more than one DNA sequence encoding this CDR3. This rearrangement joins TRBV6-5 to TRBJ1-1, with D possibly matching TRBD1 (6 bases). Trimming stripped 9 bases from V and 9 bases from J, with 17 bases between. This CDR3 region has 12 residues. Looked up from germline, CDR1 is MNHEY and CDR2 is SVGAGI. The CDR3 sequence: CASSSRTDQAFF. In nucleotides, the CDR3 is TGTGCCAGTAGCTCTCGGACAGACCAAGCTTTCTTT.

The chain links TRBV7-8 to TRBJ1-6, with 8 bases aligning to TRBD1. The CDR3 is 16 amino acids. Losses at the gene ends were 4 bases for V and 2 bases for J; bases not matched to a gene: 4. Germline CDR1 reads SGHVS; CDR2 reads FQNEAQ. DNA for the CDR3: TGTGCCAGCAGCTCCACACAGGGGGCCTATAATTCACCCCTCCACTTT. Its protein product is CASSSTQGAYNSPLHF.

The V call is TRBV27, the J call TRBJ2-7; 8 nucleotides align to TRBD1. V lost 5 bases to trimming and J lost 6 bases; unmatched junction nucleotides: 12. Looked up from germline, CDR1 is MNHEY and CDR2 is SMNVEV (reference sequence). CDR3 length: 15 residues. CDR3 nucleotides: TGTGCCAGCAGTGGCCGCGAGACAGGGGTAACCGAGCAGTACTTC. This sequence encodes CASSGRETGVTEQYF.

The V gene is TRBV30, the J gene TRBJ1-5, with D tentatively TRBD1 (5 bases). Germline lookup yields CDR1 GTSNPN and CDR2 SVGIG (reference sequence). The CDR3 is made up of 14 amino acids. Trimming took off 1 base at V and 3 bases at J, with 10 bases between the two ends. CDR3 loop: CAWSEGTINQPQHF. CDR3 nucleotides: TGTGCCTGGAGTGAAGGGACTATCAATCAGCCCCAGCATTTT.

The chain employs TRBV29-1 and TRBJ1-2; D gene ambiguous. CDR3 length equals 15 residues. Germline values: CDR1 SQVTM, CDR2 ANQGSEA. With 0 bases removed from V and 5 bases from J, the gap between germline ends came to 16 bases. CDR3 DNA: TGCAGCGTTGAAGATGATTTTGGCTTAGGGTATGGCTACACCTTC. Protein product: CSVEDDFGLGYGYTF.

The chain has TRBV7-2 and TRBJ2-7; D gene uncertain. Between the trimmed V and J ends, which lost 4 bases and 2 bases, there was a span of 24 bases. The CDR3 is 18 amino acids. Per germline, CDR1 SGHTA and CDR2 FQGNSA. For the CDR3, the DNA is TGTGCCAGCAGCTCCCAGACTGGCTCCACCCTAAGCCCCTACGAGCAGTACTTC. This translates into CASSSQTGSTLSPYEQYF. Using reference TRBV7-2 and TRBJ2-7 for the parts outside the CDR3, the full variable domain is GAGVSQSPSNKVTEKGKDVELRCDPISGHTALYWYRQSLGQGLEFLIYFQGNSAPDKSGLPSDRFSAERTGGSVSTLTIQRTQQEDSAVYLCASSSQTGSTLSPYEQYFGPGTRLTVT.

The V gene is TRBV2, the J gene TRBJ2-5; a weak D match, TRBD1 (6 bases). Per the germline V gene, CDR1 is SNHLY and CDR2 is FYNNEI. Trimming stripped 8 bases from V and 4 bases from J, with 14 bases between. The CDR3 is 13 amino acids. The CDR3 region is CASGTLGRETQYF. CDR3 DNA sequence: TGTGCCAGCGGGACACTCGGAAGAGAGACCCAGTACTTC.

The V and J genes are TRBV5-5 and TRBJ2-7; 9 bases are shared with TRBD2. The CDR3 consists of 13 residues. Germline trimming cut 5 bases from V and 5 bases from J; bases unmatched to any gene: 5. Germline CDR1 SGHKS, CDR2 YYEKEE (reference sequence). In nucleotides, the CDR3 is TGTGCCAGCAGGATGTCTAGCGGGGACGAGCAGTACTTC. It translates to CASRMSSGDEQYF.

V gene TRBV7-2 combines with J gene TRBJ2-2; 8 nucleotides line up with TRBD2. This CDR3 has 17 residues. The junction had 6 bases not matched to a gene; V was cut back by 2 bases and J by 1 base. CDR1 and CDR2 from the germline V gene are SGHTA and FQGNSA. The CDR3 spells CASSLLGLAGNTGELFF. CDR3 bases: TGTGCCAGCAGCTTATTAGGCCTAGCGGGGAACACCGGGGAGCTGTTTTTT.

This chain links TRBV7-8 with TRBJ2-1, with 12 bases matching TRBD2. The CDR3 runs to 15 residues. V was clipped by 2 bases and J by 6 bases; unmatched bases: 2. Germline V lookup: CDR1 SGHVS, CDR2 FQNEAQ. The CDR3 DNA sequence: TGTGCCAGCAGCTTACAGGGACTAGCGGGCAATGAGCAGTTCTTC. Protein: CASSLQGLAGNEQFF.

The rearrangement joins TRBV11-1 to TRBJ2-6, with D unresolved. Trimming removed 5 bases from V and 2 bases from J, with 4 bases in between. There are 13 residues in the CDR3. Germline V gives CDR1 SGHAT, CDR2 FQDESV (reference sequence). In DNA form, the CDR3 reads TGTGCCAGCAGCAACGCTGGGGCCAACGTCCTGACTTTC. It specifies CASSNAGANVLTF.

The chain links TRBV19 to TRBJ1-2; D might be TRBD1 (6 bases). Trimming shortened V by 7 bases and J by 7 bases, and 19 bases separated the two germline ends. CDR3 length: 14 amino acids. Germline loops: CDR1 LNHDA, CDR2 SQIVND (reference sequence). The CDR3: CASTSQGSVGGYTF. The DNA for the CDR3 is TGTGCCAGTACCTCACAGGGAAGTGTTGGTGGCTACACCTTC.